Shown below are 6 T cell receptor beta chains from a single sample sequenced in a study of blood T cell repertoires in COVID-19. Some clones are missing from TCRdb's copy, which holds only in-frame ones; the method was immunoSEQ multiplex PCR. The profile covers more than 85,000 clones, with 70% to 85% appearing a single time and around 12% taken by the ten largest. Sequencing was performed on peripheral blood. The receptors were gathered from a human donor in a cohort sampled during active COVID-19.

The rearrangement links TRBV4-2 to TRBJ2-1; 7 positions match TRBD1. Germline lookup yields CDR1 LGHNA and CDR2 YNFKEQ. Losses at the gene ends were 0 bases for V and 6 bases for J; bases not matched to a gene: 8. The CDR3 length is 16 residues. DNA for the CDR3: TGTGCCAGCAGCCAAGAGTCAGGGACAGCGAGCAATGAGCAGTTCTTC. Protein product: CASSQESGTASNEQFF.

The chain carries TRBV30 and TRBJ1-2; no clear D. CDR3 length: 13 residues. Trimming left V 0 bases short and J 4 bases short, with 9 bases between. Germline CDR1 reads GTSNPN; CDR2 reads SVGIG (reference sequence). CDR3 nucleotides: TGTGCCTGGAGTGTCAGACCAGGCTATGGCTACACCTTC. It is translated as CAWSVRPGYGYTF.

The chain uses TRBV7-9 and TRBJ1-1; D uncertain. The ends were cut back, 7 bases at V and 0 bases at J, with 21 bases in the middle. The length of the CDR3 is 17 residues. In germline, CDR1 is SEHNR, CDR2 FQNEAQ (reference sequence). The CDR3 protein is CASTRWTGRKMNTEAFF. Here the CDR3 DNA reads TGTGCCAGCACCAGATGGACCGGGAGAAAGATGAACACTGAAGCTTTCTTT.

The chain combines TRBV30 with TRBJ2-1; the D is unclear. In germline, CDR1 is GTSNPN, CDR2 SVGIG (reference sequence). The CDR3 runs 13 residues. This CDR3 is CAEGRYPNNEQFF. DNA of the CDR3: TGTGCGGAAGGCAGGTACCCTAACAATGAGCAGTTCTTC.

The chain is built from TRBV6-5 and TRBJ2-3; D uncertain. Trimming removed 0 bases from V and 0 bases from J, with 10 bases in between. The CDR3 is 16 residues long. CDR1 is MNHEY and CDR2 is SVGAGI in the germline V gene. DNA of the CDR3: TGTGCCAGCAGTTACTCAGGAGCAGCTAGCACAGATACGCAGTATTTT. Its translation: CASSYSGAASTDTQYF.

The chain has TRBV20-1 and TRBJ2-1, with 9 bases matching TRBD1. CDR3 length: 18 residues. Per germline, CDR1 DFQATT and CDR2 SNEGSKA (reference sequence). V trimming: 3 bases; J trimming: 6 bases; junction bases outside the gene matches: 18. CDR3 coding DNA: TGCAGTGCTAGTTCGTTCAGCCTTTGGGGACAGGGCCCCAATGAGCAGTTCTTC. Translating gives CSASSFSLWGQGPNEQFF.